This entry lists 26 T cell receptor beta chains sequenced from one sample in a study of human T cells and chemical hapten exposure. Stated time point: pre-sensitization, week 0. Treatment meaning: therapeutic diphenylcyclopropenone sensitization with weekly scalp DPC. TCRdb processed the RACE reads anew with MiXCR; each CDR3 protein has one entry. The table has approximately 77,000 distinct CDR3 sequences, around 13% seen once. The sequencing used whole blood, collected in connection with sensitization to the hapten diphenylcyclopropenone (DPC). These receptors were obtained from a woman aged 45-60 years with alopecia areata. Some clones in this sample may be carry-over from other donors' samples.

The chain recombines TRBV28 with TRBJ1-6; TRBD1 agrees at 11 bases. Germline CDR1 reads MDHEN; CDR2 reads SYDVKM. Germline trimming cut 4 bases from V and 3 bases from J; bases unmatched to any gene: 5. The CDR3 covers 17 residues. This CDR3 is CASSSSGTGGYNSPLHF. The CDR3 bases are TGTGCCAGCAGTTCCTCCGGGACAGGGGGCTATAATTCACCCCTCCACTTT.

This clonotype was found many times. The chain is built from TRBV7-9 and TRBJ1-4; 8 nucleotides match TRBD1. The CDR3 has 13 amino acids. Trimming took 11 bases from V and 3 from J; bases not matched to a gene: 5. Germline V gene sequence: CDR1 SEHNR, CDR2 FQNEAQ (reference sequence). The CDR3 DNA follows: TGTGCCGGACGACAGGGGTCTAATGAAAAACTGTTTTTT. This translates into CAGRQGSNEKLFF.

This clonotype was observed many times. The chain is built from TRBV28 and TRBJ2-5; no firm D call. Germline loops: CDR1 MDHEN, CDR2 SYDVKM. With 1 base removed from V and 2 bases from J, the gap between germline ends came to 8 bases. The CDR3 is 14 residues long. For the CDR3, the DNA is TGTGCCAGCAGTTTATCTGGGAAGCAAGAGACCCAGTACTTC. Its protein product is CASSLSGKQETQYF.

This clonotype has ten or more counts. The V gene is TRBV10-2, the J gene TRBJ1-4; no clear D gene. This CDR3 is 13 amino acids long. The germline V and J ends were trimmed by 11 bases and 0 bases, with 10 bases remaining between them. Germline V gene data show CDR1 as WSHSY and CDR2 as SAAADI. CDR3 sequence: CACKGSTNEKLFF. DNA for the CDR3: TGCGCCTGCAAAGGATCAACTAATGAAAAACTGTTTTTT.

This clonotype was observed a few times. This chain uses TRBV4-3 with TRBJ2-2, with D perhaps assigned TRBD1 or TRBD2 (6 bases each). From germline, CDR1 is LGHNA and CDR2 YSLEER. The CDR3 totals 14 residues. The V gene lost 8 bases and the J gene lost 3 bases, with 13 bases spanning the gap. As DNA, the CDR3 is TGCGCCAGCCGAGCGGAGGGGGACACCGGGGAGCTGTTTTTT. It codes for CASRAEGDTGELFF.

The V and J genes are TRBV7-8 and TRBJ1-4; 8 bases align to TRBD1. Germline CDR1 SGHVS, CDR2 FQNEAQ. The CDR3 totals 15 residues. V lost 5 bases, J lost 7 bases, and 9 bases stayed unmatched. Written as DNA, the CDR3 is TGTGCCAGCAGCCTTTTGACAGGGGAACTTGAAAAACTGTTTTTT. Its translation is CASSLLTGELEKLFF.

This clonotype was counted between two and nine times. The J gene is TRBJ1-2, the V gene TRBV16; the D is unclear. The V end was cut by 0 bases, the J end by 4 bases, with 9 bases between. In germline, CDR1 is KGHSY, CDR2 FQNENV. The CDR3 runs to 14 residues. The CDR3 coding sequence is TGTGCCAGCAGCCAATCAACGGCAGGCTATGGCTACACCTTC. Protein sequence: CASSQSTAGYGYTF.

The chain couples TRBV7-9 to TRBJ2-1, with TRBD2 as a possible D gene (5 bases). Germline lookup yields CDR1 SEHNR and CDR2 FQNEAQ (reference sequence). The CDR3 covers 11 residues. V shed 8 bases and J shed 10 bases, with 12 bases lying between them. Here the CDR3 DNA reads TGTGCCAGCTCCCCTCTAGCCGAGCAGTTCTTC. Residues: CASSPLAEQFF.

Only a few counts were recorded for this clonotype. This chain joins TRBV29-1 and TRBJ1-1; D gene ambiguous. Trimming pared 4 bases from V and 0 bases from J, leaving 9 bases between. CDR3 length: 13 amino acids. CDR1 is SQVTM, CDR2 ANQGSEA, per germline. CDR3 protein: CSVAPRMNTEAFF. CDR3 sequence (DNA): TGCAGCGTTGCGCCTCGTATGAACACTGAAGCTTTCTTT. Variable domain in full (rest from reference TRBV29-1 and TRBJ1-1): SAVISQKPSRDICQRGTSLTIQCQVDSQVTMMFWYRQQPGQSLTLIATANQGSEATYESGFVIDKFPISRPNLTFSTLTVSNMSPEDSSIYLCSVAPRMNTEAFFGQGTRLTVV.

This clonotype was observed a handful of times. V gene TRBV6-5 combines with J gene TRBJ2-7, with D possibly called TRBD1 or TRBD2 (5 bases each). Germline CDR1 and CDR2: MNHEY and SVGAGI. V was clipped by 2 bases and J by 6 bases, with 20 bases between them. The CDR3 totals 16 residues. The chain's CDR3 is CASSYARTGRATEQYF. The CDR3 DNA follows: TGTGCCAGCAGTTACGCCCGGACGGGACGAGCTACCGAGCAGTACTTC.

The DNA for the CDR3 is TGTGCCAGCAGTTTCCGGACAGGGGGGGAAGATACGCAGTATTTT. It yields the protein CASSFRTGGEDTQYF. The rearrangement uses TRBV12-3 or TRBV12-4 and TRBJ2-3, with 10 bases fitting TRBD1. The J segment lost 5 bases and the V segment lost 3 bases, leaving 5 bases of the junction unmatched. This CDR3 is 15 amino acids long.

This chain joins TRBV3-1 and TRBJ2-3, with 10 bases aligning to TRBD1. V lost 7 bases, J lost 5 bases, and 6 bases stayed unmatched. The CDR3 totals 14 residues. CDR1 is LGHDT, CDR2 YNNKEL, per germline (reference sequence). CDR3 DNA: TGTGCCAGCAACCCGGGACAGGGGTTAGATACGCAGTATTTT. It encodes CASNPGQGLDTQYF.

The V gene is TRBV21-1, the J gene TRBJ1-5. TRBV21-1 is termed a pseudogene. This CDR3 spans 16 amino acids. The CDR3 region is CASSKHGQPRSQPQHF. The DNA of the CDR3 is TGTGCCAGCAGCAAACATGGTCAGCCACGGTCTCAGCCCCAGCATTTT.

The chain uses TRBV5-1 and TRBJ2-3; TRBD2 agrees at 10 bases. The CDR3 has 15 residues. Germline V gene sequence: CDR1 SGHRS, CDR2 YFSETQ. V lost 7 bases and J lost 2; bases outside the gene matches: 7. CDR3 region: CASALAGDLTDTQYF. CDR3 nucleotide sequence: TGCGCCAGCGCGCTAGCGGGAGACCTCACAGATACGCAGTATTTT.

V gene TRBV14 combines with J gene TRBJ2-1; D is uncertain. The CDR3 extends over 13 amino acids. V lost 3 bases to trimming and J lost 7 bases, with 10 bases between them. Germline CDR1 and CDR2: SGHDN and FVKESK. The CDR3 region has the DNA TGTGCCAGCAGCCAGAACCTAGAAAATGAGCAGTTCTTC. As protein: CASSQNLENEQFF.

This chain uses TRBV29-1 with TRBJ2-3; D unclear. In germline, CDR1 is SQVTM, CDR2 ANQGSEA. V was trimmed by 4 bases and J by 2 bases, leaving 4 bases between them. This CDR3 contains 11 residues. CDR3 sequence: CSVANTDTQYF. CDR3 bases: TGCAGCGTTGCCAACACAGATACGCAGTATTTT.

At least ten counts were recorded for this clonotype. V and J are TRBV11-2 and TRBJ2-7; TRBD2 aligns across 14 bases. This CDR3 is built from 18 residues. Germline V lookup: CDR1 SGHAT, CDR2 FQNNGV. With 4 bases clipped from V and 4 bases from J, the junction kept 12 bases outside the gene matches. This CDR3 reads CASSSHPGTSGSTYEQYF. The CDR3 DNA sequence: TGTGCCAGCAGCTCCCATCCCGGGACTAGCGGGAGTACTTACGAGCAGTACTTC.

CDR3 DNA sequence: TGTGCCAGCAGCTTAGCGGAGGGGTTAAGTCAGCCCCAGCATTTT. As protein: CASSLAEGLSQPQHF. The V call is TRBV7-6, the J call TRBJ1-5, with D tentatively TRBD1 (5 bases). V shed 0 bases and J shed 6 bases, with 12 bases lying between them. CDR1 and CDR2 from the germline V gene are SGHVS and FNYEAQ. The CDR3 runs 15 residues.

The J gene is TRBJ2-7, the V gene TRBV29-1; perhaps TRBD1 as D (6 bases). This CDR3 is built from 14 residues. Trimming stripped 5 bases from V and 2 bases from J, with 16 bases between. Germline loops: CDR1 SQVTM, CDR2 ANQGSEA. CDR3 DNA sequence: TGCAGCGTTCCAGACAGGAATAATGCCTACGAGCAGTACTTC. This gives the protein CSVPDRNNAYEQYF.

This clonotype was picked up a small number of times. The chain uses TRBV4-3 and TRBJ2-7; D may match TRBD1 or TRBD2 (5 bases each). V lost 1 base and J lost 6, with 13 bases in between. Germline V gene sequence: CDR1 LGHNA, CDR2 YSLEER. The CDR3 loop spans 14 amino acids. The CDR3 nucleotides read TGCGCCAGCAGCCAAGCGGGACCCCCTTTCGAGCAGTACTTC. Its translation: CASSQAGPPFEQYF.

This clonotype turned up a few times. The chain joins TRBV20-1 to TRBJ2-7; 9 bases line up with TRBD2. Trimming took 2 bases from V and 0 from J; bases not matched to a gene: 8. CDR3 size: 16 residues. Germline loops: CDR1 DFQATT, CDR2 SNEGSKA (reference sequence). The CDR3 region is CSARSPSGMSSYEQYF. Here the CDR3 DNA reads TGCAGTGCTAGAAGCCCTAGCGGGATGAGCTCCTACGAGCAGTACTTC.

The chain employs TRBV19 and TRBJ1-5; D may be TRBD1 (5 bases). The ends were cut back, 4 bases at V and 5 bases at J, with 15 bases in the middle. The CDR3 loop spans 15 amino acids. Germline V gene sequence: CDR1 LNHDA, CDR2 SQIVND (reference sequence). CDR3 region: CASSSSRVWYQPQHF. DNA for the CDR3: TGTGCCAGTAGTAGTAGCAGGGTATGGTATCAGCCCCAGCATTTT.

This chain connects TRBV5-5 to TRBJ2-3, with D hard to call. Per the germline V gene, CDR1 is SGHKS and CDR2 is YYEKEE (reference sequence). V dropped 4 bases and J dropped 1 base, with 16 bases sitting between them. The CDR3 spans 16 residues. The CDR3 region has the DNA TGTGCCAGCAGCCTGGAAAAGGGTCTACGCACAGATACGCAGTATTTT. This codes for CASSLEKGLRTDTQYF.

A few counts support this clonotype. The chain joins TRBV3-1 to TRBJ2-5; the D call may be TRBD1 or TRBD2 (5 bases each). The CDR3 has 16 amino acids. Germline CDR1 is LGHDT and CDR2 is YNNKEL (reference sequence). Between the trimmed V and J ends, which lost 2 bases and 2 bases, there was a span of 15 bases. The DNA for the CDR3 is TGTGCCAGCAGCCAACTCCGGGACCGGAGTCAAGAGACCCAGTACTTC. Its translation is CASSQLRDRSQETQYF.

The chain joins TRBV4-3 to TRBJ2-3; 9 bases are shared with TRBD2. Germline V gene data show CDR1 as LGHNA and CDR2 as YSLEER. The CDR3 runs 17 residues. V lost 2 bases, J lost 6 bases, and 12 bases stayed unmatched. As DNA, the CDR3 is TGCGCCAGCAGCCAAAACGTAGCGGGAGAAGGGGGTGATACGCAGTATTTT. Encoded protein: CASSQNVAGEGGDTQYF.

The V call is TRBV28, the J call TRBJ2-7, with 12 nucleotides matching TRBD2. CDR3 length equals 15 residues. Germline values: CDR1 MDHEN, CDR2 SYDVKM. Unmatched junction bases numbered 6, after V lost 5 bases and J lost 4 bases. CDR3 bases: TGTGCCAGCAGTCCTAGCGGGAGGGGGGAATACGAGCAGTACTTC. Its translation is CASSPSGRGEYEQYF. Combining the CDR3 with reference TRBV28 and TRBJ2-7 gives the whole variable domain DVKVTQSSRYLVKRTGEKVFLECVQDMDHENMFWYRQDPGLGLRLIYFSYDVKMKEKGDIPEGYSVSREKKERFSLILESASTNQTSMYLCASSPSGRGEYEQYFGPGTRLTVT.